This T cell receptor (beta chain) was obtained from a study of T cells expressing NK-cell markers. Study-wide background: Eight donors were sequenced, seven testing HCMV-seropositive and one testing seronegative.

Reanalyzing the 5' RACE reads, TCRdb keeps one entry per CDR3 protein, without DNA. The sample holds around 550,000 distinct CDR3 sequences. This CDR3 is 15 amino acids long. Germline lookup yields CDR1 MNHEY and CDR2 SVGEGT. The V gene is TRBV6-2 or TRBV6-3, the J gene TRBJ1-4; the D call of TRBD1 rests on TCRdb alone, since no DNA is present to check it. The TCR sequence derives from a man aged 18-30 years in good health. The sequenced material came from blood T cells: a sorted CD56 or NKG2C T cell subset, CD4+ or CD8+ T cells, or bulk PBMC T cells (not recorded which). CDR3 sequence: CASSSPQDLNEKLFF.